This T cell receptor (beta chain) was found in a study of long-term antiretroviral therapy in people with HIV. About this clone itself: What it recognizes is unknown.

Study-level points and caveats: Clonal populations expanded prior to ART predominated within the repertoire at all time points. An increase in diversity followed ART, yet levels stayed below transplant donor controls.

Every participant gave one or more pre-ART and two or more post-ART PBMC samples. Until DNA extraction, the samples held between roughly 1-10 million cryopreserved PBMC. The germline CDR1 and CDR2 sequences are MNHEY and SMNVEV (reference sequence). V lost 6 bases to trimming and J lost 6 bases, with 14 bases between them. The CDR3 covers 13 residues. The authors ran the immunoSEQ assay, v3.0, at survey level. Only in-frame clones appear in the TCRdb table, and some are missing; sequencing was by immunoSEQ multiplex PCR. The sample consists of more than 15,000 clones, approximately 83% of them appearing once.

This chain joins TRBV27 and TRBJ1-1; the D gene is possibly TRBD1 (5 bases). The starting material was unsorted PBMCs, obtained 0.5 years before starting antiretroviral therapy. This sequence was found in a man aged 18-30 years with HIV. CDR3 bases: TGTGCCAGCAGCCTTTCGAGGGGCGCTGAAGCTTTCTTT. It encodes CASSLSRGAEAFF.